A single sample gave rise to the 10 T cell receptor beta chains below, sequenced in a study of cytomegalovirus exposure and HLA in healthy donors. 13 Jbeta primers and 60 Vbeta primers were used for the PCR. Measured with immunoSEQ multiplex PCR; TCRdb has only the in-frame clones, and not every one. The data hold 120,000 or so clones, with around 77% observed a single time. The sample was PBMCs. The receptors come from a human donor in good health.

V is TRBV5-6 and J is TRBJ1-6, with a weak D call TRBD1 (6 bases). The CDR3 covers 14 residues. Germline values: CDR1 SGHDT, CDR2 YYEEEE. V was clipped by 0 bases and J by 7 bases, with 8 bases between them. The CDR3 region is CASSLDRANSPLHF. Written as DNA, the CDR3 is TGTGCCAGCAGCTTGGACAGGGCGAATTCACCCCTCCACTTT.

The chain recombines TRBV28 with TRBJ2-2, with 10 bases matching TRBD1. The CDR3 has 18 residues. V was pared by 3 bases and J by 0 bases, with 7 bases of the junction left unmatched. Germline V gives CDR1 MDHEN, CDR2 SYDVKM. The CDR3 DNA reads TGTGCCAGCAGTTTGTGGGGACAGGGGTTTGCGAACACCGGGGAGCTGTTTTTT. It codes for CASSLWGQGFANTGELFF.

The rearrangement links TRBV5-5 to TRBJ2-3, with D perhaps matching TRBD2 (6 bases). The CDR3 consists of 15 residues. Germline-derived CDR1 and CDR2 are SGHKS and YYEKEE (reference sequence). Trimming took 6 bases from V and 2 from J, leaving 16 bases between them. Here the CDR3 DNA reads TGTGCCAGCACCTTTTCTAGCGAACTCACAGATACGCAGTATTTT. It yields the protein CASTFSSELTDTQYF.

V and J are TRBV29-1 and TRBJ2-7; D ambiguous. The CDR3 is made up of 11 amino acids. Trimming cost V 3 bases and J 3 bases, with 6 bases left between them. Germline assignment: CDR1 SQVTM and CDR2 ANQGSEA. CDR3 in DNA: TGCAGCGTTGAGACACTCTACGAGCAGTACTTC. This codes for CSVETLYEQYF.

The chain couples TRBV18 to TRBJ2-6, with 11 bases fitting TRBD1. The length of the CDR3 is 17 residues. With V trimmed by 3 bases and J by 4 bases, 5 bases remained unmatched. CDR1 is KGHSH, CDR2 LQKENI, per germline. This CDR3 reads CASSPGQGAPGANVLTF. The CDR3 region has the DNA TGTGCCAGCTCACCCGGACAGGGGGCGCCCGGGGCCAACGTCCTGACTTTC.

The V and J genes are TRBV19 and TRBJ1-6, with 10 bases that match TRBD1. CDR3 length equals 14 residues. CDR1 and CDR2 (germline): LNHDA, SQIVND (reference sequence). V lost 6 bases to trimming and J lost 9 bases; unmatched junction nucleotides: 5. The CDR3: CASRTGDRGSPLHF. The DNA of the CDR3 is TGTGCCAGTAGAACAGGGGACAGGGGTTCACCCCTCCACTTT.

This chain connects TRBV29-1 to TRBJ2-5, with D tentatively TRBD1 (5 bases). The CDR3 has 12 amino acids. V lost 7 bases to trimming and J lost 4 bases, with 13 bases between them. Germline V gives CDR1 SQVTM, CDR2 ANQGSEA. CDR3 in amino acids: CSGGGQGETQYF. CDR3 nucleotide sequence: TGCAGCGGGGGTGGGCAGGGAGAGACCCAGTACTTC.

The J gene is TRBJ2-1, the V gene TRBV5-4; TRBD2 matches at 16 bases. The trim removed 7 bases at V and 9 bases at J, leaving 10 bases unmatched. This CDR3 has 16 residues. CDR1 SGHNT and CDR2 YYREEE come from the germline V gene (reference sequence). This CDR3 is CASLSGTSGRGGEQFF. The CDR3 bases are TGTGCCAGCCTCTCCGGGACTAGCGGGAGGGGAGGTGAGCAGTTCTTC. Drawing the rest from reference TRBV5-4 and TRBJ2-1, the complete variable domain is ETGVTQSPTHLIKTRGQQVTLRCSSQSGHNTVSWYQQALGQGPQFIFQYYREEENGRGNFPPRFSGLQFPNYSSELNVNALELDDSALYLCASLSGTSGRGGEQFFGPGTRLTVL.

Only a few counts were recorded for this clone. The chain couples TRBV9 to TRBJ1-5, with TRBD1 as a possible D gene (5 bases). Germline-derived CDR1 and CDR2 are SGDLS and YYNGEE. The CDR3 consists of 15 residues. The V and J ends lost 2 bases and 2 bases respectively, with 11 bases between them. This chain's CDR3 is CASSVGGSGNQPQHF. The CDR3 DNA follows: TGTGCCAGCAGCGTGGGGGGTTCGGGCAATCAGCCCCAGCATTTT.

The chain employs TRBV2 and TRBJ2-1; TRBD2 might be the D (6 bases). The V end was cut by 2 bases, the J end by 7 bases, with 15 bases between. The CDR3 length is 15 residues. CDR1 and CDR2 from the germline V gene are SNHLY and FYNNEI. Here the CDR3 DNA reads TGTGCCAGCAGTGAACCCCGGGAGTGGGGGAATGAGCAGTTCTTC. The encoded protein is CASSEPREWGNEQFF. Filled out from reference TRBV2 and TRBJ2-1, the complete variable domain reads EPEVTQTPSHQVTQMGQEVILRCVPISNHLYFYWYRQILGQKVEFLVSFYNNEISEKSEIFDDQFSVERPDGSNFTLKIRSTKLEDSAMYFCASSEPREWGNEQFFGPGTRLTVL.